Shown below are 14 T cell receptor beta chains from a single sample sequenced in a study of human T cells and chemical hapten exposure. TCRdb processed the RACE reads anew with MiXCR; each CDR3 protein has one entry. This sample has 380,000 or so distinct CDR3 sequences; around 4.8% occur once, and the top ten carry over 2%. Noted time point: patch test 1, 2 weeks after DPC sensitization. Stated treatment: therapeutic diphenylcyclopropenone sensitization with weekly scalp DPC. The sequenced sample was whole blood, obtained in connection with sensitization to the hapten diphenylcyclopropenone (DPC). The receptors derive from a woman aged 50 to 60 with alopecia areata. Some clones in this sample may be carry-over from other donors' samples.

This clonotype was counted at least ten times. This CDR3 reads CASSRDPGSTQYF. CDR3 coding DNA: TGTGCCAGCAGCCGCGACCCAGGCAGTACGCAGTATTTT. The chain has TRBV11-2 and TRBJ2-3; D unresolved. The CDR3 loop spans 13 amino acids. V was trimmed by 5 bases and J by 8 bases, leaving 14 bases between them. Germline V CDR1 and CDR2: SGHAT, FQNNGV. Variable domain in full (rest from reference TRBV11-2 and TRBJ2-3): EAGVAQSPRYKIIEKRQSVAFWCNPISGHATLYWYQQILGQGPKLLIQFQNNGVVDDSQLPKDRFSAERLKGVDSTLKIQPAKLEDSAVYLCASSRDPGSTQYFGPGTRLTVL.

This clonotype was counted only a few times. This chain links TRBV30 with TRBJ2-7, with 9 positions matching TRBD1. The CDR3 spans 14 residues. The germline V gene has CDR1 GTSNPN and CDR2 SVGIG (reference sequence). V trimming: 8 bases; J trimming: 1 base; junction bases outside the gene matches: 9. The CDR3 reads CAGLTDRGSYEQYF. The DNA for the CDR3 is TGTGCCGGATTGACGGACAGGGGATCCTACGAGCAGTACTTC. The full variable domain, rest sourced from reference TRBV30 and TRBJ2-7, is SQTIHQWPATLVQPVGSPLSLECTVEGTSNPNLYWYRQAAGRGLQLLFYSVGIGQISSEVPQNLSASRPQDRQFILSSKKLLLSDSGFYLCAGLTDRGSYEQYFGPGTRLTVT.

Ten or more counts support this clonotype. This chain uses TRBV12-3 or TRBV12-4 with TRBJ2-3; 8 bases line up with TRBD2. The CDR3 extends over 14 amino acids. V gave up 7 bases and J gave up 5 bases; unmatched junction bases: 8. The DNA for the CDR3 is TGTGCCAGCACCCGGGGGGGGGTTGGAGATACGCAGTATTTT. It encodes CASTRGGVGDTQYF.

This chain uses TRBV20-1 with TRBJ1-1; TRBD1 matches at 7 bases. This CDR3 contains 13 residues. Trimming at V came to 5 bases and at J to 5 bases, leaving 8 bases not matched to a gene. Germline values: CDR1 DFQATT, CDR2 SNEGSKA (reference sequence). In DNA, the CDR3 is TGCAGTGCTCCAGGGGGGTTCATTACTGAAGCTTTCTTT. Translating gives CSAPGGFITEAFF.

This clonotype came up a few times. In nucleotides, the CDR3 is TGTGCCACCAAGAGGGGGAACCAGCCCCAGCATTTT. Protein: CATKRGNQPQHF. V is TRBV6-2 or TRBV6-3 and J is TRBJ1-5, with D possibly TRBD1 on 6 matching bases. Trimming stripped 10 bases from V and 7 bases from J, with 14 bases between. The germline V gene encodes CDR1 MNHEY and CDR2 SVGEGT. The CDR3 runs 12 residues.

This clonotype was counted many times. The V gene is TRBV7-2, the J gene TRBJ2-1; D not certain. The V gene's germline CDR1 is SGHTA and CDR2 FQGNSA. The CDR3 consists of 13 residues. The V end lost 5 bases, the J end lost 5 bases, and 10 bases lay between the germline ends. The CDR3 reads CASSKWANNEQFF. Here the CDR3 DNA reads TGTGCCAGCAGCAAGTGGGCTAACAATGAGCAGTTCTTC.

This clonotype occurred a few times. The chain couples TRBV28 to TRBJ1-2; TRBD1 aligns across 8 bases. The V gene's germline CDR1 is MDHEN and CDR2 SYDVKM. The trim removed 4 bases at V and 6 bases at J, leaving 7 bases unmatched. The CDR3 runs 14 residues. CDR3 loop: CASSSTDRGNGYTF. In DNA, the CDR3 is TGTGCCAGCAGTTCCACTGACAGGGGCAATGGCTACACCTTC.

In this sample, this clonotype turned up many times. This chain joins TRBV28 and TRBJ2-7; D unclear. The CDR3 consists of 11 residues. Germline-derived CDR1 and CDR2 are MDHEN and SYDVKM. V was cut by 11 bases and J by 2 bases, with 10 bases left in between. CDR3 amino acids: CASTQAYEQYF. The DNA for the CDR3 is TGTGCCTCCACCCAGGCCTACGAGCAGTACTTC.

This clonotype occurred many times. The chain uses TRBV6-5 and TRBJ2-3, with D uncertain. The CDR3 contains 15 residues. The ends were cut back, 2 bases at V and 1 base at J, with 10 bases in the middle. Germline V lookup: CDR1 MNHEY, CDR2 SVGAGI. The CDR3 nucleotides are TGTGCCAGCAGTTACGGTGCTAGAGGCACAGATACGCAGTATTTT. It is translated as CASSYGARGTDTQYF.

The chain joins TRBV5-6 to TRBJ1-1, with D maybe TRBD1 (5 bases). Germline CDR1 reads SGHDT; CDR2 reads YYEEEE. V shed 1 base and J shed 2 bases, with 18 bases lying between them. CDR3 length: 17 amino acids. DNA for the CDR3: TGTGCCAGCAGCTTGTTCCGGTTGCAGGGCCTAAACACTGAAGCTTTCTTT. Translation: CASSLFRLQGLNTEAFF. Variable domain in full (rest from reference TRBV5-6 and TRBJ1-1): DAGVTQSPTHLIKTRGQQVTLRCSPKSGHDTVSWYQQALGQGPQFIFQYYEEEERQRGNFPDRFSGHQFPNYSSELNVNALLLGDSALYLCASSLFRLQGLNTEAFFGQGTRLTVV.

This clonotype was detected many times. The J gene is TRBJ1-1, the V gene TRBV7-2; D unclear. Germline V lookup: CDR1 SGHTA, CDR2 FQGNSA. V dropped 0 bases and J dropped 4 bases, with 9 bases sitting between them. This CDR3 has 14 amino acids. CDR3 region: CASSLAQGSTEAFF. Written as DNA, the CDR3 is TGTGCCAGCAGCTTAGCGCAAGGGAGCACTGAAGCTTTCTTT.

In this sample, this clonotype turned up many times. J is TRBJ1-5 and V is TRBV6-1, with TRBD1 identical over 7 bases. V lost 9 bases to trimming and J lost 0 bases; unmatched junction nucleotides: 11. The CDR3 contains 16 residues. Germline assignment: CDR1 MNHNS and CDR2 SASEGT. CDR3 coding DNA: TGTGCCAGGGGCGACAGGGTGCCTTTTAGCAATCAGCCCCAGCATTTT. This sequence encodes CARGDRVPFSNQPQHF.

Ten or more counts support this clonotype. Germline and junction disagree at one end, which may indicate a read error. This sequence joins TRBV28 and TRBJ2-1; 7 nucleotides match TRBD1. Germline-derived CDR1 and CDR2 are MDHEN and SYDVKM. This CDR3 comprises 11 residues. DNA of the CDR3: TGTGCGAGCACGGGGACAGCTGAGCAGTTCTTC. Protein product: CASTGTAEQFF.

The table lists this clonotype with many counts. The rearrangement joins TRBV7-2 to TRBJ1-1; TRBD1 is a possible D gene (6 bases). Germline CDR1 is SGHTA and CDR2 is FQGNSA. The CDR3 loop spans 14 amino acids. V was pared by 2 bases and J by 2 bases, with 9 bases between. CDR3 region: CASSLRDTNTEAFF. The CDR3, as DNA: TGTGCCAGCAGCTTAAGGGACACAAACACTGAAGCTTTCTTT.